The rows below give T cell receptor beta chains drawn from one sample of a study of blood T cell repertoires in COVID-19. Clones were sequenced by immunoSEQ multiplex PCR, and TCRdb holds only the in-frame ones, with some missing. The sample lists 160,000 or so clones; more than 65% were seen once. Material for sequencing was PBMCs or T cells enriched from blood (not recorded which). These receptor sequences come from a woman aged 40 to 49 with acute COVID-19. The CDR3 runs from the conserved cysteine through the conserved F or W. Each record gives: clone size, J gene, V gene, D gene, CDR3 protein, CDR3 DNA. A D gene is named only where the DNA matches it firmly. The size entry is marked missing in some rows and otherwise reads once, few, many or a size class.

>NA|TRBJ1-2|TRBV7-9|NA
CASSDTGTGYGYTF
TGTGCCAGCAGCGATACCGGGACTGGATATGGCTACACCTTC
>NA|TRBJ2-1|TRBV15|NA
CATSRDLVNNEQFF
TGTGCCACCAGCAGAGATCTAGTTAACAATGAGCAGTTCTTC
>NA|TRBJ2-1|TRBV7-3|NA
CASSLTVSSYNEQFF
TGTGCCAGCAGTTTGACAGTGAGCTCCTACAATGAGCAGTTCTTC
>once|TRBJ1-1|TRBV7-9|TRBD1
CASSTSTGLTEAFF
TGTGCCAGCAGCACCTCGACAGGGCTCACTGAAGCTTTCTTT
>few|TRBJ2-2|TRBV2|TRBD1
CASSLRGPYGTGELFF
TGTGCCAGCAGCCTAAGGGGGCCCTACGGCACCGGGGAGCTGTTTTTT
>NA|TRBJ1-2|TRBV30|NA
CAWTSLGDYGYTF
TGTGCCTGGACTAGCCTGGGTGACTATGGCTACACCTTC
>NA|TRBJ1-1|TRBV18|NA
CASSPTEENEAFF
TGTGCCAGCTCACCCACCGAAGAGAATGAAGCTTTCTTT
>NA|TRBJ2-2|TRBV3-1/TRBV3-2|TRBD2
CASRTSGTGELFF
TGTGCCAGCAGGACTAGCGGCACCGGGGAGCTGTTTTTT
>few|TRBJ1-1|TRBV15|NA
CATSRDPQGTEAFF
TGTGCCACCAGCAGAGATCCACAGGGTACTGAAGCTTTCTTT
>NA|TRBJ2-1|TRBV10-3|TRBD1
CAISKPGQGNNEQFF
TGTGCCATCAGCAAACCGGGACAGGGAAACAATGAGCAGTTCTTC
>few|TRBJ1-6|TRBV2|NA
CASRSGGSIQGSPLHF
TGTGCCAGCAGGAGCGGCGGGAGCATCCAGGGATCACCCCTCCACTTT
>once|TRBJ1-1|TRBV18|TRBD1
CASSRGGGYTEAFF
TGTGCCAGCTCACGAGGGGGCGGGTACACTGAAGCTTTCTTT
>once|TRBJ2-3|TRBV7-2|TRBD2
CASSLASTSGGTDTQYF
TGTGCCAGCAGCTTAGCGTCCACTAGCGGGGGAACAGATACGCAGTATTTT
>NA|TRBJ1-2|TRBV4-2|NA
CASSQDLRGGNYGYTF
TGTGCCAGCAGCCAAGATTTGCGGGGGGGTAACTATGGCTACACCTTC
>NA|TRBJ1-2|TRBV6-5|NA
CASSYSSGEAYGYTF
TGTGCCAGCAGTTACTCATCCGGGGAGGCCTATGGCTACACCTTC
>NA|TRBJ1-3|TRBV25-1|NA
CASSESQGYSGNTIYF
TGTGCCAGCAGCGAGAGCCAGGGCTACTCTGGAAACACCATATATTTT
>NA|TRBJ1-1|TRBV25-1|TRBD1
CASTRQGLNTEAFF
TGTGCCAGCACAAGACAGGGTTTGAACACTGAAGCTTTCTTT
>NA|TRBJ1-2|TRBV5-8|NA
CASSEGLSLGYGYTF
TGTGCCAGCAGCGAGGGCCTCTCGTTGGGCTATGGCTACACCTTC
>NA|TRBJ2-1|TRBV7-3|TRBD2
CASSLFGTAGGTYNEQFF
TGTGCCAGCAGCTTATTCGGCACAGCGGGAGGGACCTACAATGAGCAGTTCTTC
>few|TRBJ2-7|TRBV27|TRBD1
CASMGQPSYEQYF
TGTGCCAGCATGGGACAGCCCTCCTACGAGCAGTACTTC
>NA|TRBJ2-1|TRBV5-1|TRBD2
CASSLTSGLSRNEQFF
TGCGCCAGCAGCTTGACTAGCGGGTTGTCTAGGAATGAGCAGTTCTTC
>NA|TRBJ1-4|TRBV30|NA
CAWSAEQGPEEKLFF
TGTGCCTGGAGTGCCGAACAGGGTCCGGAGGAAAAACTGTTTTTT
>NA|TRBJ1-2|TRBV15|NA
CATSREVRSGYTF
TGTGCCACCAGCAGAGAGGTTAGGAGTGGCTACACCTTC
>NA|TRBJ2-1|TRBV5-1|TRBD2
CASRRASGSHNEQFF
TGCGCCAGCAGGAGAGCTAGCGGGAGCCACAATGAGCAGTTCTTC
>once|TRBJ1-6|TRBV30|NA
CAWSSPGHNNSPLHF
TGTGCCTGGAGTTCCCCCGGACATAATAATTCACCCCTCCACTTT
>many|TRBJ1-6|TRBV7-9|TRBD1
CASSLAQGVNSPLHF
TGTGCCAGCAGCTTAGCACAGGGGGTCAATTCACCCCTCCACTTT
>NA|TRBJ2-5|TRBV6-2/TRBV6-3|TRBD2
CASSYTAGGPETQYF
TGTGCCAGCAGTTACACAGCGGGAGGGCCTGAGACCCAGTACTTC
>NA|TRBJ2-2|TRBV9|TRBD2
CASSLQSGGTGELFF
TGTGCCAGCAGCTTACAAAGCGGGGGCACCGGGGAGCTGTTTTTT
>NA|TRBJ2-7|TRBV5-5|TRBD2
CASSLRGLAAYEQYF
TGTGCCAGCAGCTTAAGAGGACTAGCGGCCTACGAGCAGTACTTC
>NA|TRBJ1-3|TRBV20-1|NA
CSASGHPSSGNTIYF
TGCAGTGCTAGTGGGCACCCATCGTCTGGAAACACCATATATTTT
>NA|TRBJ2-1|TRBV29-1|TRBD2
CSVEGSGGHNEQFF
TGCAGCGTTGAAGGGAGCGGGGGCCACAATGAGCAGTTCTTC
>NA|TRBJ2-2|TRBV19|NA
CASSTGTGNTGELFF
TGTGCCAGTAGTACCGGTACAGGGAACACCGGGGAGCTGTTTTTT
>NA|TRBJ2-3|TRBV4-1|NA
CASSQGLVRTDTQYF
TGCGCCAGCAGCCAAGGTCTAGTCCGCACAGATACGCAGTATTTT
>NA|TRBJ2-7|TRBV11-2|NA
CASSSRGGGESTYEQYF
TGTGCCAGCAGCTCGCGAGGAGGGGGCGAGTCCACCTACGAGCAGTACTTC
>NA|TRBJ1-1|TRBV30|TRBD1
CAWGAWGGGRDRASTEAFF
TGTGCCTGGGGTGCATGGGGCGGGGGGCGCGACAGGGCAAGCACTGAAGCTTTCTTT
>NA|TRBJ1-1|TRBV5-8|NA
CASSFYSHTEAFF
TGTGCCAGCAGCTTTTACAGTCACACTGAAGCTTTCTTT
>few|TRBJ1-6|TRBV19|NA
CASRPYSADNSPLHF
TGTGCCAGTAGACCCTATTCCGCCGATAATTCACCCCTCCACTTT
>few|TRBJ1-1|TRBV12-3/TRBV12-4|TRBD1
CASRDRGPSEAFF
TGTGCCAGCAGGGACAGGGGGCCATCGGAAGCTTTCTTT
>few|TRBJ2-3|TRBV11-3|TRBD2
CASSRGLAPDTQYF
TGTGCCAGCAGCCGGGGACTAGCGCCAGATACGCAGTATTTT
>NA|TRBJ2-2|TRBV7-3|NA
CASSLGGLSGELFF
TGTGCCAGCAGCTTAGGGGGACTTTCCGGGGAGCTGTTTTTT
>NA|TRBJ2-3|TRBV29-1|NA
CSVLYDRGDTQYF
TGCAGCGTTCTCTACGACCGGGGAGATACGCAGTATTTT
>NA|TRBJ2-5|TRBV6-1|NA
CASSEARGWETQYF
TGTGCCAGCAGTGAAGCACGAGGTTGGGAGACCCAGTACTTC
>NA|TRBJ2-1|TRBV2|NA
CASSPQRVQFF
TGTGCCAGCAGCCCACAACGGGTGCAGTTCTTC
>NA|TRBJ2-1|TRBV11-3|NA
CASSLNTEINNEQFF
TGTGCCAGCAGCTTAAACACGGAGATAAACAATGAGCAGTTCTTC
>NA|TRBJ2-5|TRBV3-1/TRBV3-2|NA
CASSQGSRAGRQETQYF
TGTGCCAGCAGCCAAGGATCCAGGGCAGGCCGGCAAGAGACCCAGTACTTC
>NA|TRBJ2-1|TRBV7-9|TRBD2
CASSSLLAGGHEQFF
TGTGCCAGCAGCTCACTTCTAGCGGGAGGCCATGAGCAGTTCTTC
>NA|TRBJ2-3|TRBV6-5|NA
CASSYSQQSSSDTQYF
TGTGCCAGCAGTTACTCACAGCAATCATCATCAGATACGCAGTATTTT
>NA|TRBJ2-7|TRBV3-1/TRBV3-2|TRBD2
CASSRGTSGSVEQYF
TGTGCCAGCAGCCGGGGGACTAGCGGGAGTGTCGAGCAGTACTTC
>few|TRBJ1-6|TRBV5-6|TRBD1
CASSLDQGTGSRSPLHF
TGTGCCAGCAGCTTAGATCAAGGGACAGGGAGTCGTTCACCCCTCCACTTT
>NA|TRBJ1-1|TRBV11-2|NA
CASRSDRLFGNTEAFF
TGTGCCAGCAGGTCGGATCGACTCTTTGGGAACACTGAAGCTTTCTTT
>NA|TRBJ2-5|TRBV5-1|NA
CASSLARRGAGETQYF
TGCGCCAGCAGCTTGGCCCGACGGGGCGCGGGGGAGACCCAGTACTTC
>NA|TRBJ2-6|TRBV7-8|TRBD1
CASSLGTGGFPGANVLTF
TGTGCCAGCAGCCTCGGGACAGGGGGATTCCCTGGGGCCAACGTCCTGACTTTC
>NA|TRBJ2-3|TRBV7-9|NA
CASSLRHEGVDTQYF
TGTGCCAGCAGCTTAAGGCACGAGGGTGTAGATACGCAGTATTTT
>once|TRBJ1-1|TRBV5-1|NA
CASSSQGEVTEAFF
TGCGCCAGCAGCTCTCAGGGTGAAGTAACTGAAGCTTTCTTT